This record looks at one T cell receptor (beta chain) sequence and its context. The specificity of this receptor is unknown. Within one base of it there is no much larger clone, and no base qualities were kept. The CDR3 regions of human TCRbeta chains were subjected to immunosequencing. In the paper's pipeline: TCRs in the repertoires were compared against a reference library of SARS-CoV-2-specific TCRs that had been generated with the MIRA antigen-specificity platform. Breadth was defined as the fraction of unique TCRs that were SARS-CoV-2-associated, and depth was defined as the fraction of total T cells that were SARS-CoV-2-associated. Using the MIRA data, each spike-specific TCR was mapped to the spike region that the TCR reacts to and placed in a CD4 or CD8 class. Log10-transformed breadth and depth values were compared by one-way ANOVA with Sidak's multiple comparisons tests. TCRdb took this table from immuneACCESS and kept in-frame rearrangements with V and J called. Such tables lack part of the clones; where checked against another copy, unresolved V genes explain under half of the gap, and the rest is unexplained. The DNA gave D and trimming, while V, J and clone size come from that table. For this sample the table gives 180,000 or so clones, of which 94% were detected only once. The biggest ten clones account for approximately 0.6% of the sample.

V was cut back by 5 bases and J by 4 bases, leaving a gap of 15 bases between them. From a lookup of the germline V gene (reference sequence), CDR1 and CDR2 are LNHDA and SQIVND. Inclusive of the bounding cysteine and phenylalanine, the CDR3 is 14 residues long. Only the CDR3 DNA is retained, 42 bases long and in frame from the first base. These data come from a study of T cell responses to AZD1222 COVID-19 vaccine (TCRdb year 2021). Some background on the complete study: AZD1222 recipients whose second dose came at about 4 weeks and those whose second dose came at about 12 weeks were combined into one group, since spike-specific TCR depth and breadth did not differ between the two schedules. Trial participants were enrolled by age into subgroups of 18-55, 56-69 and 70-plus years, and roughly 150, 30 and 60 TCR-sequenced participants, respectively, were included in these subgroups. TCR sequencing covered over 230 trial participants: approximately 200 given two doses of AZD1222 and 26 given two doses of MenACWY control vaccine. On the study overall, not on this receptor specifically: Nearly half of unique spike-specific TCRs reportedly recognized epitopes outside regions mutated in the B.1.351 and B.1.1.7 variants. In the small 56-69-year group, the increase in depth fell short of significance, most likely because of low power. Conclusions about previously exposed vaccinees are limited because only 5 or 6 AZD1222 recipients were SARS-CoV-2 seropositive at baseline. The whole spike protein was spanned by vaccine-associated CD4 TCRs, and dominant responses were seen in regions 160-218 and 743-854. Because no day 14 peak-response samples were available, the repertoires could be characterized only after the peak T cell response. Most participants were white British and females outnumbered males, and the authors suggested that clonal diversity may have been underestimated. Spike-specific TCR breadth and depth rose significantly after two AZD1222 doses compared with day 0 and with MenACWY recipients.

In the paper's terms, the time point label means: baseline before first vaccination. Vaccinee samples came from UK trials COV001 and COV002, including a single-blind randomized controlled phase 2/3 trial of AZD1222 (ChAdOx1 nCoV-19) in healthy adults. Trial participant PBMC samples were collected at day 0 and day 28 after the second dose for TCRbeta chain sequencing. The sample consisted of peripheral blood, taken on day 0 of AZD1222 vaccination. The source is an adult in good health. This chain is built from TRBV19 and TRBJ2-7; the D gene remains uncertain. The CDR3 sequence is CASSPLMALYEQYF. The DNA reads as follows: TGTGCCAGTAGTCCCCTTATGGCCCTTTACGAGCAGTACTTC.